This T cell receptor beta chain was sequenced in a study of spatial heterogeneity in lung cancer. Overall study: Raw reads showed each unique TCR and UMI combination turning up more than ten times on average.

This clonotype was observed at least ten times. Its antigen is currently unknown. This beta chain lies outside the target of a library built for alpha chains; its clone size means little. Study-level results: More often at tumor resection than at routine follow-up, ubiquitous expanded tumor TCRs were detected in the blood.

Indicated time point: sample taken at primary tumor resection. The sequenced material consisted of unsorted whole RNA from tumor, nontumor lung or frozen PBMC. The donors were fewer than 80 patients with non-small cell lung cancer that was early-stage and untreated. TCR cDNA molecules each carried a unique molecular identifier. Via MiXCR, TCRdb re-called the 5' RACE reads, giving one row per CDR3 protein. The sample consists of about 13,000 distinct CDR3 sequences, around 4.2% of them appearing once. The specimen comprised PBMCs, sampled at surgery. The receptor was derived from a male donor with early-stage non-small cell lung cancer.

The CDR3 reads CSARVTSNQPQHF. CDR3 DNA: TGCAGTGCTAGAGTCACGAGCAATCAGCCCCAGCATTTT. The chain links TRBV20-1 to TRBJ1-5; D is unclear. Germline V gives CDR1 DFQATT, CDR2 SNEGSKA (reference sequence). This CDR3 spans 13 amino acids. V gave up 1 base and J gave up 1 base, with 5 bases separating them.